This T cell receptor (beta chain) was recovered during a study of T cell responses to AZD1222 COVID-19 vaccine (dated by TCRdb to 2020 to 2023). In the study overall: AZD1222 recipients with second doses at about 4 weeks or about 12 weeks were pooled, because spike-specific TCR depth and breadth did not differ between schedules. A total of approximately 240 trial participants underwent TCR sequencing, of whom roughly 210 had received two doses of AZD1222 and 26 had received two doses of the MenACWY control vaccine. Trial participants were enrolled into age subgroups of 18-55, 56-69 and 70-plus years, which contained 148, 28 and 57 TCR-sequenced participants, respectively.

The sample's time point, from its label and the paper: baseline before first vaccination. The vaccinee samples were drawn from two UK trials, COV001 and COV002, one of which was a single-blind randomized controlled phase 2/3 trial testing AZD1222 (ChAdOx1 nCoV-19) in healthy adults. For TCRbeta chain sequencing, PBMC samples from trial participants were taken at day 0 and at day 28 after the second dose. A distance of 10 bases separates the germline ends of V and J, which lose 9 bases and 4 bases respectively. The CDR3 runs 11 residues from the cysteine to the phenylalanine. The only DNA kept is the CDR3, 33 bases in frame from the first base. From a lookup of the germline V gene, CDR1 and CDR2 are SNHLY and FYNNEI. The CDR3 regions of human TCRbeta chains were analyzed by immunosequencing. The authors' analysis ran thus. TCRs in the repertoires were compared against a reference library of SARS-CoV-2-specific TCRs that had been generated with the MIRA antigen-specificity platform. Breadth was defined as the fraction of unique TCRs that were SARS-CoV-2-associated, and depth was defined as the fraction of total T cells that were SARS-CoV-2-associated. Each spike-specific TCR was assigned to its reactive spike region and to a CD4 or CD8 class using the MIRA data. Log10-transformed breadth and depth values were compared by one-way ANOVA with Sidak's multiple comparisons tests. The table comes from immuneACCESS by way of TCRdb, which keeps in-frame sequences with V and J called. Part of the clones is missing from these tables; in studies checked, under half for an unresolved V gene and the rest for unknown reasons. V, J and clone size were drawn from that table, and D and trimming were deduced from the DNA. This sample gives 150,000 to 200,000 clones in total; approximately 90% of them show up just once. About 2.8% of the sample comes from the top ten.

The paper's findings and limits, for the study overall: Reportedly, almost half of the unique spike-specific TCRs recognized epitopes lying outside the regions that are mutated in the B.1.351 and B.1.1.7 variants. The whole spike protein was spanned by vaccine-associated CD4 TCRs, and dominant responses were seen in regions 160-218 and 743-854. Because no samples from the day 14 peak response were available, repertoires could be characterized only after the peak T cell response. In the small 56-69-year group, the increase in depth fell short of significance, most likely because of low power. Only 5 to 7 AZD1222 recipients were SARS-CoV-2 seropositive at baseline, limiting conclusions about previously exposed vaccinees. Participants were mostly white British, with more females than males. The authors suggested clonal diversity may have been underestimated. After two AZD1222 doses, spike-specific TCR breadth and depth were significantly higher than at day 0 and than in MenACWY recipients.

Concerning this clone: The antigen it binds to is not known. Base qualities are not at hand, and no much larger clone is one base apart. Other DNA sequences within the sample encode an identical CDR3.

The chain is made from TRBV2 and TRBJ2-7; the D gene cannot be named for sure. The TCR sequence derives from an adult in good health. The specimen comprised peripheral blood, sampled on day 0 of AZD1222 vaccination. The CDR3 region has the sequence CASGDEYEQYF. The DNA sequence reads TGTGCCAGTGGGGATGAATACGAGCAGTACTTC.